Below, 12 T cell receptor beta chains from the same sample are listed, as sequenced in a study of T cells in Graves' hyperthyroidism and ophthalmopathy. RNA transcripts gave rise to amplified TCR beta CDR3 regions. Carried out on the TCR CDR3, a first-round RT-PCR used the HTBI primer set. TCRdb reanalysed the multiplex PCR reads using MiXCR and keeps one entry per CDR3 protein. The sample holds fewer than 650,000 distinct CDR3 sequences, 14% to 15% seen once. Material for sequencing was blood. All receptors derive from a woman between 40 and 50 years old with Graves' ophthalmopathy.

The rearrangement joins TRBV4-1 to TRBJ2-7; D possibly corresponds to TRBD1 (5 bases). Trimming removed 5 bases at V and 2 bases at J, with 10 bases between. The CDR3 totals 13 residues. Germline V gene lookup returns CDR1 MGHRA and CDR2 YSYEKL. CDR3 in amino acids: CASSSQETYEQYF. The CDR3 DNA reads TGCGCCAGCAGCTCACAGGAGACCTACGAGCAGTACTTC.

At least ten counts were recorded for this clonotype. The chain is built from TRBV5-5 and TRBJ2-1; D perhaps matches TRBD2 (6 bases). The ends were cut back, 4 bases at V and 6 bases at J, with 20 bases in the middle. This CDR3 has 16 residues. Germline V gene sequence: CDR1 SGHKS, CDR2 YYEKEE (reference sequence). This CDR3 is CASSGGSGATGNEQFF. CDR3 in DNA: TGTGCCAGCAGCGGCGGTTCGGGAGCTACGGGCAATGAGCAGTTCTTC.

This clonotype was detected many times. One junction end does not reproduce the germline sequence, and a read error may be involved. This chain joins TRBV4-2 and TRBJ1-1; D gene unclear. The CDR3 has 14 amino acids. Germline CDR1 reads LGHNA; CDR2 reads YNFKEQ. The chain's CDR3 is CASSQEGRNAEAFF. The CDR3 nucleotides are TGTGCCAGCAGCCAAGAAGGAAGGAACGCTGAAGCTTTCTTT.

The sample holds a few counts of this clonotype. This chain links TRBV12-3 or TRBV12-4 with TRBJ2-7; the D gene is possibly TRBD2 (6 bases). V was clipped by 6 bases and J by 2 bases, with 17 bases between them. The CDR3 sequence is 15 residues long. The CDR3 DNA reads as TGTGCCAGCAGCCGCGGGGTTAGCGGTCCCTACGAGCAGTACTTC. It encodes CASSRGVSGPYEQYF.

This clonotype was counted at least ten times. V gene TRBV28 combines with J gene TRBJ2-4, with 10 bases identical to TRBD2. After removal of 4 bases from V and 3 bases from J, the junction contained 12 bases not matched to a gene. This CDR3 region has 18 residues. Germline V gives CDR1 MDHEN, CDR2 SYDVKM. The CDR3 nucleotides read TGTGCCAGCAGTTCATACACATCTAGCGGGAGTGTCAAAAACATTCAGTACTTC. Translating gives CASSSYTSSGSVKNIQYF.

This clonotype was seen repeatedly, ten times or more. The chain couples TRBV11-2 to TRBJ1-2; 8 bases line up with TRBD1. The CDR3 is made up of 19 amino acids. The J segment lost 0 bases and the V segment lost 3 bases, leaving 15 bases of the junction unmatched. Germline CDR1 and CDR2: SGHAT and FQNNGV. For the CDR3, the DNA is TGTGCCAGCAGCTTCCGCCTTAAGCACAGGGGGGAAGCTAACTATGGCTACACCTTC. Protein: CASSFRLKHRGEANYGYTF.

This clonotype was recorded at least ten times. V is TRBV7-8 and J is TRBJ2-7, with 7 bases aligning to TRBD2. This CDR3 has 15 residues. Germline assignment: CDR1 SGHVS and CDR2 FQNEAQ. After removal of 1 base from V and 0 bases from J, the junction contained 3 bases not matched to a gene. This CDR3 is CASSLGEGLSYEQYF. The CDR3, as DNA: TGTGCCAGCAGCTTAGGGGAGGGCCTCTCCTACGAGCAGTACTTC.

This clonotype has at least ten counts. This chain links TRBV27 with TRBJ2-7; 9 bases fit TRBD2. V trimming: 0 bases; J trimming: 2 bases; junction bases outside the gene matches: 2. The germline V gene encodes CDR1 MNHEY and CDR2 SMNVEV (reference sequence). This CDR3 spans 15 amino acids. The CDR3 DNA sequence: TGTGCCAGCAGTTTATCTAGCGGGGGCACCTACGAGCAGTACTTC. It codes for CASSLSSGGTYEQYF.

A few counts support this clonotype. This chain connects TRBV5-5 to TRBJ2-7; a possible D gene is TRBD1 (5 bases). CDR3 size: 15 residues. Germline values: CDR1 SGHKS, CDR2 YYEKEE (reference sequence). V gave up 5 bases and J gave up 0 bases, with 15 bases separating them. CDR3 amino acids: CASRARVAASYEQYF. The CDR3 DNA reads as TGTGCCAGCAGAGCCAGGGTCGCCGCCTCCTACGAGCAGTACTTC.

The sample holds a few counts of this clonotype. The CDR3 loop reads CASSLAVTGGAREQYF. As DNA, the CDR3 is TGTGCCAGCAGCTTAGCAGTGACAGGGGGAGCACGAGAGCAGTACTTC. The J gene is TRBJ2-7, the V gene TRBV7-2; the match to TRBD1 covers 9 bases. Germline V gene lookup returns CDR1 SGHTA and CDR2 FQGNSA. Trimming at V came to 0 bases and at J to 7 bases, leaving 10 bases not matched to a gene. The CDR3 loop spans 16 amino acids. Supplemented by reference TRBV7-2 and TRBJ2-7, the full variable domain reads GAGVSQSPSNKVTEKGKDVELRCDPISGHTALYWYRQSLGQGLEFLIYFQGNSAPDKSGLPSDRFSAERTGGSVSTLTIQRTQQEDSAVYLCASSLAVTGGAREQYFGPGTRLTVT.

The J gene is TRBJ2-3, the V gene TRBV15; the D is unclear. From germline, CDR1 is LNHNV and CDR2 YYDKDF (reference sequence). This CDR3 spans 17 amino acids. Trimming took 2 bases from V and 0 from J, leaving 15 bases between them. Here the CDR3 DNA reads TGTGCCACCAGCAGAAACCTCCACCTCCGGAGCACAGATACGCAGTATTTT. Translating gives CATSRNLHLRSTDTQYF.

This clonotype occurred a few times. The CDR3 coding sequence is TGTGCCATCAGCCCCGACACCGGGGAGCTGTTTTTT. Translated, it gives CAISPDTGELFF. The chain has TRBV10-3 and TRBJ2-2; D remains unclear. V was pared by 6 bases and J by 3 bases, with 5 bases between. This CDR3 has 12 residues. Germline V gene lookup returns CDR1 ENHRY and CDR2 SYGVKD.